These 9 T cell receptor beta chains share one sample of origin, sequenced in a study of technical replicates of blood from several donors (dated by TCRdb to the late 2010s). Library generation was performed with the immunoSEQ multiplex PCR assay. TCRdb provides this immuneACCESS table in a form limited to in-frame rearrangements. Some clones are lacking; in checked studies, under half of them reflect an unresolved V gene, and why the rest are absent is not known. The sample table holds around 92,000 clones, of which approximately 95% were seen once. The leading ten clones occupy about 0.19% of the sample. The sample comprised T cells isolated from PBMCs. These receptors all come from a human donor in good health.

The genes are TRBV4-1 and TRBJ1-5; 8 bases align to TRBD1. V lost 4 bases and J lost 4; bases outside the gene matches: 6. Germline V gives CDR1 MGHRA, CDR2 YSYEKL. The CDR3 extends over 15 amino acids. DNA for the CDR3: TGCGCCAGCAGCCGGGGGACAGGAGTAAATCAGCCCCAGCATTTT. This encodes CASSRGTGVNQPQHF.

The V and J genes are TRBV16 and TRBJ1-2; 7 bases are a match to TRBD1. Looked up from germline, CDR1 is KGHSY and CDR2 is FQNENV. The CDR3 spans 16 residues. Losses at the gene ends were 0 bases for V and 5 bases for J; bases not matched to a gene: 9. The CDR3 nucleotides read TGTGCCAGCAGCCAATCAGGACAGGTATACCTATATGGCTACACCTTC. Residues: CASSQSGQVYLYGYTF.

This chain uses TRBV5-4 with TRBJ2-7, with 11 bases matching TRBD2. CDR1 and CDR2 from the germline V gene are SGHNT and YYREEE (reference sequence). V dropped 5 bases and J dropped 1; count of bases not matched to a gene: 5. The CDR3 sequence is 15 residues long. CDR3 in DNA: TGTGCCAGCAGATTTAGCGGGAGGGCGTCCTACGAGCAGTACTTC. It encodes CASRFSGRASYEQYF. Together with reference TRBV5-4 and TRBJ2-7, the CDR3 gives the full variable domain: ETGVTQSPTHLIKTRGQQVTLRCSSQSGHNTVSWYQQALGQGPQFIFQYYREEENGRGNFPPRFSGLQFPNYSSELNVNALELDDSALYLCASRFSGRASYEQYFGPGTRLTVT.

The chain links TRBV27 to TRBJ2-3, with D unclear. The CDR3 contains 14 residues. The germline V gene encodes CDR1 MNHEY and CDR2 SMNVEV (reference sequence). V was shortened by 3 bases and J by 0 bases, with 7 bases between the two germline ends. The CDR3 region is CASSFFVSTDTQYF. CDR3 nucleotide sequence: TGTGCCAGCAGTTTTTTCGTCAGCACAGATACGCAGTATTTT.

The chain employs TRBV4-1 and TRBJ1-2, with D maybe TRBD1 (6 bases). V was pared by 0 bases and J by 2 bases, with 13 bases between. CDR1 MGHRA and CDR2 YSYEKL come from the germline V gene. The CDR3 is made up of 16 amino acids. In DNA form, the CDR3 reads TGCGCCAGCAGCCAAGATTCGACAGGAAACAACTATGGCTACACCTTC. Translated, it gives CASSQDSTGNNYGYTF.

The rearrangement joins TRBV28 to TRBJ2-7; 7 bases are a match to TRBD2. The CDR3 is 13 amino acids. Germline CDR1 reads MDHEN; CDR2 reads SYDVKM. The V and J ends lost 6 bases and 5 bases, in that order; junction bases with no gene match: 7. Here the CDR3 DNA reads TGTGCCAGCAGCTTTGGCGGGGGAAACGAGCAGTACTTC. This encodes CASSFGGGNEQYF.

This chain links TRBV2 with TRBJ2-5; D is possibly TRBD1 (6 bases). The V end was cut by 7 bases, the J end by 3 bases, with 6 bases between. Germline V CDR1 and CDR2: SNHLY, FYNNEI. The CDR3 runs 11 residues. The CDR3 sequence is CASKGEETQYF. In nucleotides, the CDR3 is TGTGCCAGCAAGGGGGAAGAGACCCAGTACTTC.

This chain uses TRBV7-9 with TRBJ1-2; TRBD1 agrees at 8 bases. The CDR3 has 15 amino acids. The V segment lost 5 bases and the J segment 3 bases; nucleotides outside the gene matches: 8. CDR1 SEHNR and CDR2 FQNEAQ come from the germline V gene (reference sequence). The CDR3 loop reads CASSPWDRRDYGYTF. The CDR3 DNA follows: TGTGCCAGCAGCCCCTGGGACAGGCGAGACTATGGCTACACCTTC.

The chain links TRBV6-1 to TRBJ1-5, with 8 bases fitting TRBD1. The CDR3 is 13 residues long. Germline CDR1 reads MNHNS; CDR2 reads SASEGT. V lost 6 bases to trimming and J lost 6 bases; unmatched junction nucleotides: 4. This CDR3 is CASRTGAGQPQHF. The CDR3 bases are TGTGCCAGCAGGACAGGGGCCGGTCAGCCCCAGCATTTT.